This entry is about one T cell receptor beta chain. The data are from a study of Graves' ophthalmopathy and Graves' hyperthyroidism. Germline V gives CDR1 MNHNS, CDR2 SASEGT. The CDR3 extends over 15 amino acids. V lost 1 base and J lost 4, with 13 bases in between. Diagnoses were established from clinical symptoms, serum thyroxine, TRAb, thyroid ultrasound and orbital computed tomography. TCR beta CDR3 amplification used RNA transcripts. HTBI-primed first-round RT-PCR preceded second-round multiplex PCR. MiXCR was run by TCRdb on the multiplex PCR reads, yielding one entry per CDR3 protein. This repertoire shows 300,000 to 350,000 distinct CDR3 sequences, roughly 17% found once; its top ten account for about 12%.

The TCR comes from an adult man with Graves' ophthalmopathy. The sequenced sample consisted of peripheral blood. The rearrangement joins TRBV6-1 to TRBJ1-2; D possibly corresponds to TRBD1 (5 bases). The CDR3 is CASSEGLGESYGYTF. The CDR3 DNA is TGTGCCAGCAGTGAAGGTCTAGGGGAGAGCTATGGCTACACCTTC.